A selection of T cell receptor beta chains follows, all from one sample in a study of T cell changes during pregnancy in multiple sclerosis. TCRdb's table, derived via immunoSEQ multiplex PCR, lists solely in-frame clones and lacks some. The data contain over 30,000 clones, about 90% of them singletons. Sequenced material: CD4+ T cells from peripheral blood mononuclear cells, taken in the third trimester of pregnancy. Every receptor here comes from a female donor with multiple sclerosis, enrolled in a pregnancy study. Each CDR3 is given with its conserved first and last residue. The order of the fields is clone size, D gene, V gene, J gene, CDR3 DNA, CDR3 protein. D genes are given only for firm matches. Not all rows give a size; the values are once, few, many and, for expanded clones, a class.

.	.	TRBV4-1	TRBJ2-7	TGCGCCAGCAGCCAAGATGGGAGTGGTATAACCTACGAGCAGTACTTC	CASSQDGSGITYEQYF
.	TRBD1	TRBV11-2	TRBJ2-3	TGTGCCAGCAGCCCCCAGCCCCGGGACAGGAGCACAGATACGCAGTATTTT	CASSPQPRDRSTDTQYF
.	TRBD2	TRBV11-2	TRBJ2-3	TGTGCCAGCAGCTCGGGACTAGCGGGAGGGCGGACAGATACGCAGTATTTT	CASSSGLAGGRTDTQYF
.	.	TRBV9	TRBJ1-3	TGTGCCAGCAGCGTAGATTTTGGGGCCACCATATATTTT	CASSVDFGATIYF
once	TRBD1	TRBV11-2	TRBJ2-1	TGTGCCAGCAGCTTAGGGGGGGGGACAGGGTACAATGAGCAGTTCTTC	CASSLGGGTGYNEQFF
.	TRBD1	TRBV7-9	TRBJ1-2	TGTGCCAGCAGCCTACGACAGGGGCGAGGCTCTAACTATGGCTACACCTTC	CASSLRQGRGSNYGYTF
.	TRBD2	TRBV18	TRBJ2-3	TGTGCCAGCCGATTTTCGAGCGGGAGTGGCACAGATACGCAGTATTTT	CASRFSSGSGTDTQYF
.	.	TRBV18	TRBJ2-5	TGTGCCAGCTCACCAGCGGGTCGGCACCAAGAGACCCAGTACTTC	CASSPAGRHQETQYF
.	.	TRBV21-1	TRBJ2-3	TGTGCCAGCAGCAGTGGGACAACCTCTAGCACAGATACGCAGTATTTT	CASSSGTTSSTDTQYF
.	TRBD1	TRBV14	TRBJ1-2	TGTGCCAGCAGAGGGACAGCCAACTATGGCTACACCTTC	CASRGTANYGYTF
.	TRBD1	TRBV10-3	TRBJ1-3	TGTGCCATCAGACAGGGGGCGGCTGGAAACACCATATATTTT	CAIRQGAAGNTIYF
.	.	TRBV5-1	TRBJ1-4	TGCGCCAGCAGCTTGGTTCCCTCAGATGAAAAACTGTTTTTT	CASSLVPSDEKLFF
.	.	TRBV5-1	TRBJ2-3	TGCGCCAGCAGCTTGGGCGCGGGCAGCACAGATACGCAGTATTTT	CASSLGAGSTDTQYF
.	.	TRBV6-5	TRBJ2-2	TGTGCCAGCAGTTACGCGGGACAGATCACCGGGGAGCTGTTTTTT	CASSYAGQITGELFF
.	TRBD1	TRBV30	TRBJ2-7	TGTGCCTTTCATTCCGGGACAGCAGCCTACGAGCAGTACTTC	CAFHSGTAAYEQYF
.	TRBD1	TRBV30	TRBJ1-2	TGTGCCTGGAGGGAACCCGGACAGGGGGGAAACTATGGCTACACCTTC	CAWREPGQGGNYGYTF
.	.	TRBV5-6	TRBJ2-6	TGTGCCAGCAGTCGACACATTCTCTCTGGGGCCAACGTCCTGACTTTC	CASSRHILSGANVLTF
.	.	TRBV9	TRBJ1-4	TGTGCCAGCAGCGCCTACCCGGGTCCAAATGAAAAACTGTTTTTT	CASSAYPGPNEKLFF
.	.	TRBV2	TRBJ2-4	TGTGCCAGCGGGGCTCAGGGCGGCATTCAGTACTTC	CASGAQGGIQYF
.	.	TRBV6-5	TRBJ2-6	TGTGCCAGCAGTTACTCCCTGGCCTCTGGGGCCAACGTCCTGACTTTC	CASSYSLASGANVLTF
.	TRBD2	TRBV7-8	TRBJ2-1	TGTGCCAGCAGCTTTGGGGGGACTAGCGGTAGGGTTGAGCAGTTCTTC	CASSFGGTSGRVEQFF
.	TRBD1	TRBV7-3	TRBJ2-2	TGTGCCAGCAGCTTGGGACAGTCCAACACCGGGGAGCTGTTTTTT	CASSLGQSNTGELFF
.	TRBD1	TRBV7-2	TRBJ1-1	TGTGCCAGCAGCTTAGGAGTCCTACAGGGGAAAACTGAAGCTTTCTTT	CASSLGVLQGKTEAFF
.	TRBD1	TRBV27	TRBJ2-5	TGTGCCAGCAGCGGACAGGCGACAGGGACCCAGTACTTC	CASSGQATGTQYF
.	.	TRBV4-2	TRBJ1-2	TGTGCCAGCAGCCAAGATTCGGCAGGGTCCAACTATGGCTACACCTTC	CASSQDSAGSNYGYTF
.	TRBD2	TRBV6-5	TRBJ2-2	TGTGCCAGCAGTTACGGGGGGGGTAGGACCGGGGAGCTGTTTTTT	CASSYGGGRTGELFF
.	.	TRBV30	TRBJ2-2	TGTGCCTGGAGTGGAACTCCCTTCCGGGTCGCCGGGGAGCTGTTTTTT	CAWSGTPFRVAGELFF
few	TRBD1	TRBV10-1	TRBJ1-1	TGCGCCAGCAGTGAGCCGGGACAGATGAACACTGAAGCTTTCTTT	CASSEPGQMNTEAFF
.	TRBD1	TRBV6-4	TRBJ2-7	TGTGCCAGCACCGGGACAGGGATAGTAGAGCAGTACTTC	CASTGTGIVEQYF